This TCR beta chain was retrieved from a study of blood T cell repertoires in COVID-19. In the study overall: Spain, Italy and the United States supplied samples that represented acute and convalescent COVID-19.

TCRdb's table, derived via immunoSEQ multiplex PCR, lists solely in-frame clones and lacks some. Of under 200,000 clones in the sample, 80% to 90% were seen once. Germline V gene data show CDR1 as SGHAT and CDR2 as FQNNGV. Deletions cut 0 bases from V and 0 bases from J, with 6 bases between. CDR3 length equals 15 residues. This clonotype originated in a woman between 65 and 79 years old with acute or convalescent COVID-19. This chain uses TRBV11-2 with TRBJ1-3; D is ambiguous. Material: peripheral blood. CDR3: CASSLDSLSGNTIYF. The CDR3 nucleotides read TGTGCCAGCAGCTTAGACTCACTCTCTGGAAACACCATATATTTT.